The 31 T cell receptor beta chains reported below all come from one sample, sequenced in a study of Graves' ophthalmopathy and Graves' hyperthyroidism. The TCR beta CDR3 regions underwent amplification from RNA transcripts. Amplification began with first-round RT-PCR using HTBI primers, then second-round multiplex PCR was performed. TCRdb used MiXCR to reprocess the multiplex PCR reads, holding one entry per CDR3 protein. The sample lists about 600,000 distinct CDR3 sequences; roughly 40% were seen once. Sequencing used peripheral blood or thyroid tissue (not recorded which). These TCRs come from an adult man with Graves' hyperthyroidism.

This clonotype was counted ten times or more. This chain uses TRBV11-2 with TRBJ1-1; D might be TRBD1 (5 bases). The CDR3 totals 16 residues. The ends were cut back, 5 bases at V and 5 bases at J, with 21 bases in the middle. The V gene's germline CDR1 is SGHAT and CDR2 FQNNGV. The CDR3 sequence: CASSQERARTWTEAFF. The CDR3 nucleotides read TGTGCCAGCAGCCAAGAACGAGCCAGGACATGGACTGAAGCTTTCTTT.

The J gene is TRBJ1-3, the V gene TRBV29-1; D remains ambiguous. V was clipped by 6 bases and J by 7 bases, with 10 bases between them. CDR3 length: 11 amino acids. CDR1 and CDR2 (germline): SQVTM, ANQGSEA. The CDR3, as DNA: TGCAGCGTCCGGAGAGGGAACACCATATATTTT. As protein: CSVRRGNTIYF.

This clonotype showed up many times. J is TRBJ1-6 and V is TRBV5-1; 8 bases map to TRBD1. CDR1 SGHRS and CDR2 YFSETQ come from the germline V gene. This CDR3 contains 16 residues. V was pared by 1 base and J by 5 bases, with 5 bases of the junction left unmatched. The chain's CDR3 is CASSLPGTGDNSPLHF. CDR3 in DNA: TGCGCCAGCAGCTTGCCCGGGACAGGTGATAATTCACCCCTCCACTTT.

This clonotype is a singleton in its sample. This rearrangement joins TRBV29-1 to TRBJ1-5, with D maybe TRBD1 (5 bases). Germline CDR1 SQVTM, CDR2 ANQGSEA. The CDR3 is 13 amino acids. V shed 8 bases and J shed 5 bases, with 16 bases lying between them. The CDR3 nucleotides are TGCAGCAGTTACTCGACCAGGGATCAGCCCCAGCATTTT. Translating it yields CSSYSTRDQPQHF.

This clonotype turned up a few times. V usage is TRBV4-1 and J usage is TRBJ1-4; 9 nucleotides align to TRBD1. The V segment lost 2 bases and the J segment 6 bases; nucleotides outside the gene matches: 7. CDR3 length: 16 amino acids. Per the germline V gene, CDR1 is MGHRA and CDR2 is YSYEKL. The CDR3 coding sequence is TGCGCCAGCAGCCAAACCTCACAGGGGGCTGATGAAAAACTGTTTTTT. This encodes CASSQTSQGADEKLFF.

The rearrangement links TRBV20-1 to TRBJ2-7; D perhaps matches TRBD1 (6 bases). CDR3 length: 11 residues. Trimming took off 3 bases at V and 7 bases at J, with 10 bases between the two ends. Germline V gene sequence: CDR1 DFQATT, CDR2 SNEGSKA (reference sequence). The CDR3 nucleotides are TGCAGTGCTAGCAAAGGGACAGAGCAGTACTTC. It encodes CSASKGTEQYF.

This clonotype appeared many times. The chain links TRBV10-2 to TRBJ1-1, with D perhaps matching TRBD1 (5 bases). V lost 2 bases and J lost 4, with 8 bases in between. The germline V gene has CDR1 WSHSY and CDR2 SAAADI. The length of the CDR3 is 13 residues. In DNA, the CDR3 is TGCGCCAGCAGTGAGGGGGGGGGCACTGAAGCTTTCTTT. It specifies CASSEGGGTEAFF.

The chain recombines TRBV25-1 with TRBJ2-2; TRBD2 matches at 9 bases. The V segment lost 1 base and the J segment 4 bases; nucleotides outside the gene matches: 13. The CDR3 has 19 amino acids. Germline V gene lookup returns CDR1 MGHDK and CDR2 SYGVNS. The CDR3 nucleotides read TGTGCCAGCAGTGAATCCCCAGGGGCGGGGGGGCCTCGCACCGGGGAGCTGTTTTTT. Translated, it gives CASSESPGAGGPRTGELFF.

This clonotype was seen ten or more times. This chain uses TRBV7-9 with TRBJ2-7; D call uncertain. Deletions cut 3 bases from V and 6 bases from J, with 9 bases between. CDR1 and CDR2 from the germline V gene are SEHNR and FQNEAQ (reference sequence). CDR3 length equals 12 residues. The CDR3 sequence: CASSLGTAEQYF. CDR3 bases: TGTGCCAGCAGCTTGGGAACAGCCGAGCAGTACTTC.

This clonotype has only a few counts. This rearrangement joins TRBV5-1 to TRBJ1-1; D is unclear. Germline values: CDR1 SGHRS, CDR2 YFSETQ. CDR3 length: 13 residues. The germline V and J ends were trimmed by 0 bases and 7 bases, with 10 bases remaining between them. This CDR3 is CASSLEFGSEAFF. CDR3 DNA: TGCGCCAGCAGCTTGGAGTTCGGGAGTGAAGCTTTCTTT.

The chain combines TRBV29-1 with TRBJ1-4, with 9 nucleotides matching TRBD1. The germline V gene encodes CDR1 SQVTM and CDR2 ANQGSEA. This CDR3 is 14 amino acids long. Losses at the gene ends were 7 bases for V and 6 bases for J; bases not matched to a gene: 9. CDR3 DNA: TGCAGCGAAACGACAGGGGGAAACGATGAAAAACTGTTTTTT. Amino acid sequence: CSETTGGNDEKLFF.

Ten or more counts support this clonotype. V usage is TRBV20-1 and J usage is TRBJ2-5; 10 positions match TRBD1. Germline V gene sequence: CDR1 DFQATT, CDR2 SNEGSKA (reference sequence). The V and J ends lost 6 bases and 3 bases, in that order; junction bases with no gene match: 10. This CDR3 spans 15 amino acids. The CDR3 sequence: CSATTGGTEKETQYF. In DNA, the CDR3 is TGCAGTGCCACGACAGGGGGCACGGAGAAAGAGACCCAGTACTTC.

In this sample, this clonotype turned up once. The chain is built from TRBV19 and TRBJ1-5; D remains ambiguous. Trimming took 9 bases from V and 0 from J, leaving 15 bases between them. CDR3 length: 15 amino acids. Germline V gene sequence: CDR1 LNHDA, CDR2 SQIVND (reference sequence). CDR3 protein: CASSHRRTSNQPQHF. The CDR3 DNA reads TGTGCCAGCAGCCACCGCAGGACTAGCAATCAGCCCCAGCATTTT.

This clonotype was counted ten times or more. V and J are TRBV3-1 and TRBJ1-5; D is ambiguous. The CDR3 has 15 residues. Germline CDR1 and CDR2: LGHDT and YNNKEL (reference sequence). V gave up 4 bases and J gave up 1 base, with 11 bases separating them. The DNA for the CDR3 is TGTGCCAGCAGCCTAACAGCCGGAAGCAATCAGCCCCAGCATTTT. Translating gives CASSLTAGSNQPQHF.

The V call is TRBV10-3, the J call TRBJ2-3; 8 bases align to TRBD1. From germline, CDR1 is ENHRY and CDR2 SYGVKD. The CDR3 extends over 15 amino acids. Trimming took 6 bases from V and 2 from J; bases not matched to a gene: 7. The CDR3 spells CAISEGDRITDTQYF. The CDR3 coding sequence is TGTGCCATCAGCGAAGGGGACAGGATCACAGATACGCAGTATTTT.

The chain employs TRBV2 and TRBJ1-1, with 9 bases lining up with TRBD1. Germline V gives CDR1 SNHLY, CDR2 FYNNEI. This CDR3 spans 16 amino acids. The ends lost 3 bases at V and 1 base at J; junction bases unmatched: 6. CDR3 protein: CASSDATGGTNTEAFF. CDR3 coding DNA: TGTGCCAGCAGTGATGCAACAGGGGGCACGAACACTGAAGCTTTCTTT.

This chain links TRBV7-9 with TRBJ2-5; TRBD1 aligns across 9 bases. The J call may not be correct, given that the DNA end is closer to TRBJ2-1. This CDR3 is 15 amino acids long. Germline CDR1 is SEHNR and CDR2 is FQNEAQ (reference sequence). The CDR3 nucleotides read TGTGCCAGCAGTCGCACAGGGGGCTTGGGCAATGAGCAGTTCTTC. This sequence encodes CASSRTGGLGNEQFF.

The chain carries TRBV20-1 and TRBJ2-5, with a tentative D call TRBD2 (6 bases). V dropped 2 bases and J dropped 5 bases, with 15 bases sitting between them. The CDR3 sequence is 14 residues long. The germline V gene has CDR1 DFQATT and CDR2 SNEGSKA (reference sequence). DNA of the CDR3: TGCAGTGCTAGACCCCGAACGACTAGGGAGACCCAGTACTTC. Protein sequence: CSARPRTTRETQYF.

A few counts support this clonotype. The gene calls are TRBV15 and TRBJ2-3; tentatively, D is TRBD2 (6 bases). The CDR3 is 12 amino acids. The V gene's germline CDR1 is LNHNV and CDR2 YYDKDF (reference sequence). V was pared by 5 bases and J by 8 bases, with 11 bases between. The CDR3 sequence: CATSAGQPTQYF. The CDR3 DNA reads as TGTGCCACCAGCGCGGGGCAGCCTACGCAGTATTTT.

CDR3 protein: CASLGELFF. The CDR3 coding sequence is TGTGCCAGCCTAGGGGAGCTGTTTTTT. V gene TRBV2 combines with J gene TRBJ2-2; D remains ambiguous. Germline CDR1 is SNHLY and CDR2 is FYNNEI. This CDR3 has 9 amino acids. Trimming left V 8 bases short and J 8 bases short, with 3 bases between.

This clonotype was picked up a small number of times. V and J are TRBV10-3 and TRBJ1-1; 7 bases map to TRBD1. J was trimmed by 0 bases and V by 11 bases; bases with no gene match: 6. The CDR3 spans 13 residues. Germline V gene lookup returns CDR1 ENHRY and CDR2 SYGVKD. The CDR3 bases are TGTGCCTGGGGGGGACAGCTGAACACTGAAGCTTTCTTT. Residues: CAWGGQLNTEAFF.

The chain combines TRBV24-1 with TRBJ1-4; 7 bases agree with TRBD1. This CDR3 comprises 15 residues. Germline CDR1 and CDR2: KGHDR and SFDVKD. V lost 1 base and J lost 8; bases outside the gene matches: 6. The CDR3 is CATSDFRGGIEKLFF. DNA for the CDR3: TGTGCCACCAGTGATTTCAGGGGGGGGATCGAAAAACTGTTTTTT.

V gene TRBV29-1 combines with J gene TRBJ1-2; D remains unclear. The germline CDR1 and CDR2 sequences are SQVTM and ANQGSEA. This CDR3 has 10 residues. Trimming removed 8 bases from V and 8 bases from J, with 12 bases in between. The CDR3: CSFSLEGYTF. The DNA of the CDR3 is TGCAGCTTTAGCCTGGAGGGCTACACCTTC.

This clonotype was seen repeatedly, ten times or more. The chain has TRBV2 and TRBJ1-5; 8 nucleotides agree with TRBD1. CDR3 length: 19 amino acids. With 0 bases clipped from V and 0 bases from J, the junction kept 10 bases outside the gene matches. From germline, CDR1 is SNHLY and CDR2 FYNNEI. CDR3 loop: CASSEARGQVVYSNQPQHF. The CDR3 DNA reads TGTGCCAGCAGTGAAGCGCGGGGACAGGTCGTATATAGCAATCAGCCCCAGCATTTT.

This clonotype occurred many times. The chain uses TRBV11-2 and TRBJ2-7, with 9 bases matching TRBD1. Per the germline V gene, CDR1 is SGHAT and CDR2 is FQNNGV. CDR3 length: 14 amino acids. Trimming at V came to 1 base and at J to 5 bases, leaving 3 bases not matched to a gene. As DNA, the CDR3 is TGTGCCAGCAGCTTAGGGACAGGGGCCCACGAGCAGTACTTC. Protein: CASSLGTGAHEQYF.

Ten or more counts support this clonotype. The chain links TRBV20-1 to TRBJ1-2; D may be TRBD1 (5 bases). Germline lookup yields CDR1 DFQATT and CDR2 SNEGSKA (reference sequence). The CDR3 totals 16 residues. Trimming cost V 0 bases and J 0 bases, with 14 bases left between them. The CDR3 bases are TGCAGTGCTAGAGACGATTCGACAGTCGCTAACTATGGCTACACCTTC. Translation gives CSARDDSTVANYGYTF.

Ten or more counts support this clonotype. J is TRBJ2-7 and V is TRBV13; D is possibly TRBD2 (6 bases). The CDR3 spans 12 residues. Per germline, CDR1 PRHDT and CDR2 FYEKMQ (reference sequence). The V end was cut by 6 bases, the J end by 6 bases, with 12 bases between. DNA for the CDR3: TGTGCCAGCAGTACCGGGACTTCCGAGCAGTACTTC. Its translation is CASSTGTSEQYF.

Many counts were recorded for this clonotype. V is TRBV29-1 and J is TRBJ2-7; tentative D call: TRBD1 (5 bases). V was clipped by 4 bases and J by 2 bases, with 6 bases between them. The germline V gene encodes CDR1 SQVTM and CDR2 ANQGSEA. This CDR3 contains 11 residues. CDR3 amino acids: CSVGGTYEQYF. Written as DNA, the CDR3 is TGCAGCGTTGGGGGCACCTACGAGCAGTACTTC.

Written as DNA, the CDR3 is TGTGCCAGCCCCTCCGTGCAGGGAAGGACTTTCTTT. Residues: CASPSVQGRTFF. This chain uses TRBV2 with TRBJ1-1; D is perhaps TRBD1 (5 bases). Trimming pared 8 bases from V and 12 bases from J, leaving 19 bases between. Germline values: CDR1 SNHLY, CDR2 FYNNEI. CDR3 length: 12 residues.

The CDR3 spells CASSLTLGGNTEAFF. The CDR3 nucleotides are TGTGCCAGCAGCTTGACCCTGGGGGGGAACACTGAAGCTTTCTTT. This chain connects TRBV5-4 to TRBJ1-1; a possible D gene is TRBD1 (5 bases). This CDR3 region has 15 residues. From germline, CDR1 is SGHNT and CDR2 YYREEE (reference sequence). The V end lost 1 base, the J end lost 1 base, and 11 bases lay between the germline ends.

This clonotype was picked up many times. This chain joins TRBV12-3 or TRBV12-4 and TRBJ2-6; no definite D call. This CDR3 region has 15 residues. Trimming cost V 3 bases and J 2 bases, with 8 bases left between them. The CDR3: CASSFYPTGANVLTF. The CDR3 region has the DNA TGTGCCAGCAGTTTTTATCCGACTGGGGCCAACGTCCTGACTTTC.